The T cell receptor beta chain described here comes from a study of blood T cells in healthy people across ages. The authors ran a second PCR of about 6 to 11 cycles using a sample-barcoded 5' primer and a J-beta primer mix. One entry per CDR3 protein results from TCRdb running MiXCR on the 5' RACE reads. Of 920,000 or so distinct CDR3 sequences listed, less than 50% were seen once; the top ten hold 15% to 20%. The study, taken as a whole, reports: Any changes in expanded clonotypes were possibly confounded, as donor CMV status remained unknown. The study could not conclusively compare naive and antigen-experienced cells, given its unsorted PBMCs.

The CDR3 is made up of 15 amino acids. Trimming cost V 5 bases and J 7 bases, with 20 bases left between them. The V gene's germline CDR1 is SEHNR and CDR2 FQNEAQ (reference sequence). Each sample gave at least 6.5 million isolated PBMCs. Total RNA was isolated from each sample in quantities of at least 5 micrograms. In its sample, this clonotype was seen a few times. Its antigen is as yet unknown. The sample taken for sequencing was blood. The TCR was taken from a woman in her sixties in good health. The V call is TRBV7-9, the J call TRBJ1-1, with D perhaps TRBD1 (6 bases). The CDR3 is CASSLRSTGGYEAFF. The CDR3 DNA reads TGTGCCAGCAGCCTAAGATCGACAGGCGGATATGAAGCTTTCTTT. The full variable domain, completed using reference TRBV7-9 and TRBJ1-1, is DTGVSQNPRHKITKRGQNVTFRCDPISEHNRLYWYRQTLGQGPEFLTYFQNEAQLEKSRLLSDRFSAERPKGSFSTLEIQRTEQGDSAMYLCASSLRSTGGYEAFFGQGTRLTVV.